This passage covers 6 T cell receptor beta chains from one sample sequenced in a study of shared clonotypes between healthy human individuals. The data were produced by immunoSEQ multiplex PCR, yet TCRdb's version contains in-frame clones alone and is incomplete. The data contain roughly 530,000 clones, 96% of them seen just once; the ten biggest clones take up roughly 0.06%. Sequencing input: naive CD4+ T cells sorted from blood. The subset here: CD45RA+ positively selected. Receptors were obtained from a woman in her twenties or thirties in good health.

This clone was recorded only once. This chain uses TRBV2 with TRBJ2-1, with 11 nucleotides matching TRBD1. With V trimmed by 7 bases and J by 9 bases, 8 bases remained unmatched. The CDR3 runs 14 residues. CDR1 and CDR2 from the germline V gene are SNHLY and FYNNEI. CDR3 nucleotide sequence: TGTGCCAGCACCCGGACAGGGGGCTTTGGTGAGCAGTTCTTC. Translating gives CASTRTGGFGEQFF.

The chain couples TRBV6-5 to TRBJ1-4; 7 bases fit TRBD1. The CDR3 loop spans 14 amino acids. The ends lost 6 bases at V and 4 bases at J; junction bases unmatched: 5. In germline, CDR1 is MNHEY, CDR2 SVGAGI. CDR3 region: CASSRYRGNEKLFF. For the CDR3, the DNA is TGTGCCAGCAGCCGCTACAGGGGTAATGAAAAACTGTTTTTT.

The J gene is TRBJ2-7, the V gene TRBV7-6; 7 bases map to TRBD1. The CDR3 contains 15 residues. CDR1 SGHVS and CDR2 FNYEAQ come from the germline V gene. The trim removed 3 bases at V and 2 bases at J, leaving 7 bases unmatched. CDR3 amino acids: CASSLSPGQPYEQYF. The CDR3 nucleotides are TGTGCCAGCAGCTTGTCCCCGGGACAGCCCTACGAGCAGTACTTC. Full variable domain (outside the CDR3, taken from reference TRBV7-6 and TRBJ2-7): GAGVSQSPRYKVTKRGQDVALRCDPISGHVSLYWYRQALGQGPEFLTYFNYEAQQDKSGLPNDRFSAERPEGSISTLTIQRTEQRDSAMYRCASSLSPGQPYEQYFGPGTRLTVT.

The V gene is TRBV2, the J gene TRBJ1-6, with 9 bases fitting TRBD1. This CDR3 is 15 amino acids long. The germline gives CDR1 SNHLY, CDR2 FYNNEI. The V gene end was trimmed by 6 bases and the J gene end by 10 bases; junction bases not matched to a gene: 10. CDR3 protein: CASRTGQGAMSPLHF. For the CDR3, the DNA is TGTGCCAGCAGAACGGGACAGGGTGCGATGTCACCCCTCCACTTT. Full variable domain (missing parts from reference TRBV2 and TRBJ1-6): EPEVTQTPSHQVTQMGQEVILRCVPISNHLYFYWYRQILGQKVEFLVSFYNNEISEKSEIFDDQFSVERPDGSNFTLKIRSTKLEDSAMYFCASRTGQGAMSPLHFGNGTRLTVT.

The chain combines TRBV10-3 with TRBJ2-3, with no clear D. The CDR3 is 15 amino acids. CDR1 and CDR2 (germline): ENHRY, SYGVKD. Trimming took 0 bases from V and 4 from J, leaving 11 bases between them. The chain's CDR3 is CAISESLPSADTQYF. DNA of the CDR3: TGTGCCATCAGTGAGTCCTTGCCGTCGGCAGATACGCAGTATTTT.

This chain's CDR3 is CASSHTGVEQYF. As DNA, the CDR3 is TGTGCCAGCAGCCACACAGGGGTAGAGCAGTACTTC. V usage is TRBV7-9 and J usage is TRBJ2-5; 7 nucleotides match TRBD1. Germline V lookup: CDR1 SEHNR, CDR2 FQNEAQ (reference sequence). This CDR3 region has 12 residues. J lost 11 bases, V lost 5 bases, and 8 bases had no gene match.